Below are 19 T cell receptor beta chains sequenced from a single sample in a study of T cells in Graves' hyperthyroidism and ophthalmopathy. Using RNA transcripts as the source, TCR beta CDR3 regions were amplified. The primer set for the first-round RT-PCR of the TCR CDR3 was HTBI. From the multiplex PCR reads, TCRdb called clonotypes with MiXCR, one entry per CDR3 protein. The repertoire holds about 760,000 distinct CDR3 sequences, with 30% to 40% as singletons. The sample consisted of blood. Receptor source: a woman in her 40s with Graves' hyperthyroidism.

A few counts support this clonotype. In DNA form, the CDR3 reads TGCAGTGCTAGAGGCCTGACTAGCGGGGGGTCACCTAGCACAGATACGCAGTATTTT. Translation gives CSARGLTSGGSPSTDTQYF. This chain uses TRBV20-1 with TRBJ2-3, with 13 bases identical to TRBD2. The CDR3 sequence is 19 residues long. Trimming cost V 1 base and J 0 bases; bases outside gene matches: 10. CDR1 is DFQATT, CDR2 SNEGSKA, per germline (reference sequence).

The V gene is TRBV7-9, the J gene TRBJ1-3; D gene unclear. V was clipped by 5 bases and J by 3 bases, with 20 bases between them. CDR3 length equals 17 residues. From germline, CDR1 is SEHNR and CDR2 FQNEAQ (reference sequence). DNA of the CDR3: TGTGCCAGCAGCCAAGGCCGGGCCCCCCCCGATGGAAACACCATATATTTT. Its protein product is CASSQGRAPPDGNTIYF.

The CDR3: CASSQGGGRALELFF. The DNA for the CDR3 is TGCGCCAGCAGCCAAGGCGGGGGGCGTGCGTTGGAGCTGTTTTTT. The J gene is TRBJ2-2, the V gene TRBV4-1, with TRBD2 identical over 8 bases. The CDR3 runs to 15 residues. V lost 1 base and J lost 10; bases outside the gene matches: 8. Germline lookup yields CDR1 MGHRA and CDR2 YSYEKL.

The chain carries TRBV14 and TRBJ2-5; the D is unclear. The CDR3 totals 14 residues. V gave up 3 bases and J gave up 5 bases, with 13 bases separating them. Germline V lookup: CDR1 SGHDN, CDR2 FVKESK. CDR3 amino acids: CASSHGSGGETQYF. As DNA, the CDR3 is TGTGCCAGCAGCCATGGGTCGGGTGGGGAGACCCAGTACTTC.

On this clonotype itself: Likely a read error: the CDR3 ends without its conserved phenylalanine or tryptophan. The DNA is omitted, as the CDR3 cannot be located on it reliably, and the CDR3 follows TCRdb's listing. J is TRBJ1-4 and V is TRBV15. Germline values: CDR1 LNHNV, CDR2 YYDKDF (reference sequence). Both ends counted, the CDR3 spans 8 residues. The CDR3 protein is CATSREDL.

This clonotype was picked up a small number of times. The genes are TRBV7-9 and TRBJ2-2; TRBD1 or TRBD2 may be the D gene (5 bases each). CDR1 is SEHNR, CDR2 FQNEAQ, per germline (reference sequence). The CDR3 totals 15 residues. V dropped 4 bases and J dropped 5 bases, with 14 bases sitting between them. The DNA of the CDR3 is TGTGCCAGCAGCTCCGGGGCTCGGGGAACCGGGGAGCTGTTTTTT. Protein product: CASSSGARGTGELFF.

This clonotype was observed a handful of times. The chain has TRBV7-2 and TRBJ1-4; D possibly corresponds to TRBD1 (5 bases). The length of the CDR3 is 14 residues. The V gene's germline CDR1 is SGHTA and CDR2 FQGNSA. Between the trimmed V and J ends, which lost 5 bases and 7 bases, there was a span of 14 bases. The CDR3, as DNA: TGTGCCAGCAGCCCGGGGGTAGCCCGTGAAAAACTGTTTTTT. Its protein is CASSPGVAREKLFF.

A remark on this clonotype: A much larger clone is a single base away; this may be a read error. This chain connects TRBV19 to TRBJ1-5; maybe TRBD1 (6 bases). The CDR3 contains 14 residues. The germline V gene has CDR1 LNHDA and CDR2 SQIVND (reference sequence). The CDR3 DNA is TGTGCCAGTAGTACAGGGGATAGCAATCAGCTCCAGCATTTT. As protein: CASSTGDSNQLQHF. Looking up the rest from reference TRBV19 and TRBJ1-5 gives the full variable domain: DGGITQSPKYLFRKEGQNVTLSCEQNLNHDAMYWYRQDPGQGLRLIYYSQIVNDFQKGDIAEGYSVSREKKESFPLTVTSAQKNPTAFYLCASSTGDSNQLQHFGDGTRLSIL.

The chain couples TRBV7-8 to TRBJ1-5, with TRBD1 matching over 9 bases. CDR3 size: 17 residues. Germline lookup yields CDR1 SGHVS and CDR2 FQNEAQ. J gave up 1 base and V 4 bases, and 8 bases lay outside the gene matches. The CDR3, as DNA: TGTGCCAGCAGCTCCTTAGGCGGGACAGGGAGCAATCAGCCCCAGCATTTT. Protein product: CASSSLGGTGSNQPQHF.

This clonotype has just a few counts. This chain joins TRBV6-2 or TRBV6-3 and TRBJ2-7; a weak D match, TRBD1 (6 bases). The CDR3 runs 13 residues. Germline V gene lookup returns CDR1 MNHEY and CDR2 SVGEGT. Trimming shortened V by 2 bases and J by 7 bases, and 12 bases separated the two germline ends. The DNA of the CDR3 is TGTGCCAGCAGTTACCCGGGACAAAGAGAGCAGTACTTC. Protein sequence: CASSYPGQREQYF.

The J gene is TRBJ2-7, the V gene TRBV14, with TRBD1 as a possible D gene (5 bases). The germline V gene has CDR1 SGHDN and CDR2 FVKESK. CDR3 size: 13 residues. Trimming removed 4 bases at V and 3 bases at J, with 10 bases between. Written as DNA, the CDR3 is TGTGCCAGCAGCCCAAACAGGAACTACGAGCAGTACTTC. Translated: CASSPNRNYEQYF.

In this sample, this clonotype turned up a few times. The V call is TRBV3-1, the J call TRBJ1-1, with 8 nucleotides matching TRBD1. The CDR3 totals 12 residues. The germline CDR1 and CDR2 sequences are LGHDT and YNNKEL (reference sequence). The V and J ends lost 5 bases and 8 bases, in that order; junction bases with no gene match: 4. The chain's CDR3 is CASSWDRTEAFF. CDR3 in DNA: TGTGCCAGCAGCTGGGACAGGACAGAAGCTTTCTTT.

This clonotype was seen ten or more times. The CDR3 nucleotides read TGCAGTGCTCGATCCCAACAGGCCCCCGGGGAGACCCAGTACTTC. This sequence encodes CSARSQQAPGETQYF. This rearrangement joins TRBV20-1 to TRBJ2-5, with a tentative D call TRBD1 (5 bases). Germline values: CDR1 DFQATT, CDR2 SNEGSKA (reference sequence). This CDR3 is 15 amino acids long. Trimming shortened V by 5 bases and J by 5 bases, and 21 bases separated the two germline ends.

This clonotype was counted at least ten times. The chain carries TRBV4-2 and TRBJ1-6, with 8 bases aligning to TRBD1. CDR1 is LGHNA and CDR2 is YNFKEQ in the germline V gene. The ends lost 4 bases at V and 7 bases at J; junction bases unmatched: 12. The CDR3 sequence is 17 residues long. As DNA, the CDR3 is TGTGCCAGCAGCCTCGAGCAGACGAGACAGGGGAATTCACCCCTCCACTTT. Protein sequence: CASSLEQTRQGNSPLHF.

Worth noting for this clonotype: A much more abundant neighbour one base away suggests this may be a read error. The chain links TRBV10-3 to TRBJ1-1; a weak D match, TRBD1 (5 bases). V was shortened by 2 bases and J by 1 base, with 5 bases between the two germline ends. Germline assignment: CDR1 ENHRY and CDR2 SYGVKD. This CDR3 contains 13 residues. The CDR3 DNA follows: TGTGCCATCAGTGAGGGGACGAACACTGAAGCTTTCTTT. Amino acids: CAISEGTNTEAFF.

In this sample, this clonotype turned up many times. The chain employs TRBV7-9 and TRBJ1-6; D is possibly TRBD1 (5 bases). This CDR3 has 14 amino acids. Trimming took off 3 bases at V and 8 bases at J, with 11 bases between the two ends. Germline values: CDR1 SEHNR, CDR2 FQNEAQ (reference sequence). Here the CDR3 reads CASSLAGTHSPLHF. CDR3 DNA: TGTGCCAGCAGCTTGGCAGGGACTCATTCACCCCTCCACTTT.

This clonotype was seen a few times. The CDR3 loop is CASSQSTSGTGETQYF. In DNA form, the CDR3 reads TGCGCCAGCAGCCAGAGTACTAGCGGGACGGGGGAGACCCAGTACTTC. The rearrangement uses TRBV4-1 and TRBJ2-5, with TRBD2 matching over 10 bases. From germline, CDR1 is MGHRA and CDR2 YSYEKL. V was pared by 3 bases and J by 5 bases, with 9 bases of the junction left unmatched. This CDR3 has 16 residues.

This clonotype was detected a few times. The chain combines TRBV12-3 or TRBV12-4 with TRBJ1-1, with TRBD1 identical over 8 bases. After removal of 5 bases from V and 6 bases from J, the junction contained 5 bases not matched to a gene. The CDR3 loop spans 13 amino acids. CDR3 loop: CASSPIRGPEAFF. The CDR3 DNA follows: TGTGCCAGCAGTCCGATCAGGGGGCCTGAAGCTTTCTTT.

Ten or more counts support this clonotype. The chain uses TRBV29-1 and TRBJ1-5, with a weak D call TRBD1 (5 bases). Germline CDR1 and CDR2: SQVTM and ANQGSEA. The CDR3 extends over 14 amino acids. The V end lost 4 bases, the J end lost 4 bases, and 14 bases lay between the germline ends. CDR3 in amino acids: CSVGGGSGNQPQHF. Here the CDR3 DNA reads TGCAGCGTTGGGGGGGGGTCGGGGAATCAGCCCCAGCATTTT.